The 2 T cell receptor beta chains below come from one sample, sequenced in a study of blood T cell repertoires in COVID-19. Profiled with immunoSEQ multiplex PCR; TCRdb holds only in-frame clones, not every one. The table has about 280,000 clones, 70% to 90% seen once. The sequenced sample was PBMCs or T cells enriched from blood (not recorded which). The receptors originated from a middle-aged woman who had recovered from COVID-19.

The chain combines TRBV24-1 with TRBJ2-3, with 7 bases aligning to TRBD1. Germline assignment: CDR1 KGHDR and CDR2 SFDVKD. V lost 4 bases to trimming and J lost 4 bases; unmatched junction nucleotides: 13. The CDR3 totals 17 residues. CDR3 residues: CATSETGTEGSPDTQYF. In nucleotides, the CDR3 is TGTGCCACCAGTGAGACCGGGACAGAGGGGTCCCCAGATACGCAGTATTTT.

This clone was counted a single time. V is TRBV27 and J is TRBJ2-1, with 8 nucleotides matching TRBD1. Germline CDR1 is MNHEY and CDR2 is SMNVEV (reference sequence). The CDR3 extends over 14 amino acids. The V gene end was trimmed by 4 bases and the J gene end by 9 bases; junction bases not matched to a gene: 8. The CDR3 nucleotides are TGTGCCAGCAGTTGGGGAACAGGGGGAGGTGAGCAGTTCTTC. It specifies CASSWGTGGGEQFF.